This TCR beta chain was sequenced in a study of response to subunit inactivated influenza vaccine. Study-wide findings and caveats: A suggestion made by the authors is that each seasonal influenza vaccination recruits few new T cells.

This CDR3 is built from 18 residues. Trimming took 10 bases from V and 0 from J; bases not matched to a gene: 16. CDR1 is SGHAT and CDR2 is FQDESV in the germline V gene (reference sequence). One entry per CDR3 protein, called by TCRdb with MiXCR from the RT-PCR reads. The sample holds approximately 500,000 distinct CDR3 sequences; around 13% are singletons and the top ten take around 13%. Points on this clonotype: The antigen is undetermined.

The chain has TRBV11-1 and TRBJ2-5, with 11 bases identical to TRBD2. The sequencing here drew on PBMCs from blood, taken 45 days after vaccination. This sequence originates from a man aged 50 to 59 who received an inactivated influenza vaccine. As DNA, the CDR3 is TGTGCCACCCTGAATTCCGGGACTAGCGGCGAATACCAAGAGACCCAGTACTTC. Its protein product is CATLNSGTSGEYQETQYF.